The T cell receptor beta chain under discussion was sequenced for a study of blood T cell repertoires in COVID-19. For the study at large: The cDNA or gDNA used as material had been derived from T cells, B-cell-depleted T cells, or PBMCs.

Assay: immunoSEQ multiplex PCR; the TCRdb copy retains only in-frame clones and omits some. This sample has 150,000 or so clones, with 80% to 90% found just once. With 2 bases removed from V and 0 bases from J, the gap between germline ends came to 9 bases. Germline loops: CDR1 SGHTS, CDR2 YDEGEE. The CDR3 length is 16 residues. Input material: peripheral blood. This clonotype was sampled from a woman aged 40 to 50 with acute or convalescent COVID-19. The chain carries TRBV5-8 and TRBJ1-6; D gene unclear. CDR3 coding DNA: TGTGCCAGCAGCTTAGGCGGATCCTCCTATAATTCACCCCTCCACTTT. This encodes CASSLGGSSYNSPLHF. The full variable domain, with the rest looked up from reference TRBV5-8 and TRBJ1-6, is EAGVTQSPTHLIKTRGQQATLRCSPISGHTSVYWYQQALGLGLQFLLWYDEGEERNRGNFPPRFSGRQFPNYSSELNVNALELEDSALYLCASSLGGSSYNSPLHFGNGTRLTVT.